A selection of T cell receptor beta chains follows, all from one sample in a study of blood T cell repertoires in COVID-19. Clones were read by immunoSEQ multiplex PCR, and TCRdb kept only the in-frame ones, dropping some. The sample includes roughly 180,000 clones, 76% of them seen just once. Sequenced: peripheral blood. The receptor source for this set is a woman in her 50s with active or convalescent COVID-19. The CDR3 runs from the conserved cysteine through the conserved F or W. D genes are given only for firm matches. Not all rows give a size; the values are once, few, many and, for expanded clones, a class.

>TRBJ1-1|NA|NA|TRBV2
CASRRTEAEAFF
TGTGCCAGCAGACGGACGGAGGCTGAAGCTTTCTTT
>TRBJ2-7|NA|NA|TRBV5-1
CASSLNTEQYF
TGCGCCAGCAGCTTGAATACAGAGCAGTACTTC
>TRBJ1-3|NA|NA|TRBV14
CASSPTLVHTIYF
TGTGCCAGCAGCCCTACCTTGGTCCACACCATATATTTT
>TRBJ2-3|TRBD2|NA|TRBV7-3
CASSLGLLAGGTADTQYF
TGTGCCAGCAGCTTAGGTTTATTGGCGGGAGGCACGGCAGATACGCAGTATTTT
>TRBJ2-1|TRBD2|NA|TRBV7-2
CASSLRLAGNNEQFF
TGTGCCAGCAGCTTACGTCTAGCGGGGAACAATGAGCAGTTCTTC
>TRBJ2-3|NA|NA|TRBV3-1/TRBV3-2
CASSRRGARTDTQYF
TGTGCCAGCAGCCGCCGTGGGGCTCGCACAGATACGCAGTATTTT
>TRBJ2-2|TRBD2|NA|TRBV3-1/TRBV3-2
CASSQGLGQNTGELFF
TGTGCCAGCAGCCAGGGACTAGGCCAGAACACCGGGGAGCTGTTTTTT
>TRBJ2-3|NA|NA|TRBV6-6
CASSAGLDTQYF
TGTGCCAGCAGTGCAGGTCTCGATACGCAGTATTTT
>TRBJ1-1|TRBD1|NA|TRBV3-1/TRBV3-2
CASSQVSLQGAKAEAFF
TGTGCCAGCAGCCAAGTTAGTTTGCAGGGGGCTAAGGCTGAAGCTTTCTTT
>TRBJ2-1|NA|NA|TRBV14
CASSQGQGIGQFF
TGTGCCAGCAGCCAAGGGCAGGGCATAGGGCAGTTCTTC
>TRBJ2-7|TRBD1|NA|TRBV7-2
CASSLQGQGVHEQYF
TGTGCCAGCAGCTTACAAGGACAGGGCGTACACGAGCAGTACTTC
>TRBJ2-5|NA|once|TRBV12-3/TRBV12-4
CASSLGQRETQYF
TGTGCCAGCAGTTTAGGTCAGAGGGAGACCCAGTACTTC
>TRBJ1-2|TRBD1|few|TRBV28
CASSFLNTGAYGYTF
TGTGCCAGCAGTTTCCTTAACACAGGGGCTTATGGCTACACCTTC
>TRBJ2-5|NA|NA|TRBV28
CASETDQETQYF
TGTGCCAGCGAGACAGACCAAGAGACCCAGTACTTC
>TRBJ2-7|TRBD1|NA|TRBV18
CASSPFLRTGSYEQYF
TGTGCCAGCTCACCATTTCTCCGGACAGGCTCCTACGAGCAGTACTTC
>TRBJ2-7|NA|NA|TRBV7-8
CASSLESRLASYEQYF
TGTGCCAGCAGCTTAGAGTCGAGGCTGGCTTCTTACGAGCAGTACTTC
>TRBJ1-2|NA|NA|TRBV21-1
CASSKRDRVLRGYTF
TGTGCCAGCAGCAAAAGGGACAGGGTGTTGAGGGGCTACACCTTC
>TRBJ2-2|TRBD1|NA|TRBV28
CASTGQDANTGELFF
TGTGCCAGTACCGGACAGGACGCGAACACCGGGGAGCTGTTTTTT
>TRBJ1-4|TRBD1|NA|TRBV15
CATSRVEGAKATNEKLFF
TGTGCCACCAGCAGAGTCGAGGGGGCAAAGGCAACTAATGAAAAACTGTTTTTT
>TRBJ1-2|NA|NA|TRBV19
CASSTGGDGYTF
TGTGCCAGCTCCACGGGGGGTGATGGCTACACCTTC
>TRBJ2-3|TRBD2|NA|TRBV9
CASTPGLEADTQYF
TGTGCCAGCACGCCGGGACTAGAAGCAGATACGCAGTATTTT
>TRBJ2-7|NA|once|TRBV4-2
CASSSRWILRLAFSSYEQYF
TGTGCCAGCAGCTCCCGATGGATTCTTAGGTTAGCGTTTAGCTCCTACGAGCAGTACTTC
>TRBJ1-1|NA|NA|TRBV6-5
CASSYRGSGAEAFF
TGTGCCAGCAGTTACAGGGGTTCAGGAGCTGAAGCTTTCTTT
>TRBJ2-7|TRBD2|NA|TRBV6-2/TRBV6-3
CASSSASGTPEQYF
TGTGCCAGCAGTTCGGCTAGCGGGACTCCCGAGCAGTACTTC
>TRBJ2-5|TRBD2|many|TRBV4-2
CASSQTSGGNQETQYF
TGTGCCAGCAGCCAGACTAGCGGGGGTAATCAAGAGACCCAGTACTTC
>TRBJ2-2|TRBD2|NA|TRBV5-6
CASSLAVDLAGRTGELFF
TGTGCCAGCAGCTTGGCAGTAGATCTAGCGGGGCGGACCGGGGAGCTGTTTTTT
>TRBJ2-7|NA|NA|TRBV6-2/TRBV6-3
CASSYSSPRGGTYEQYF
TGTGCCAGCAGTTACTCCTCCCCGCGGGGAGGAACCTACGAGCAGTACTTC
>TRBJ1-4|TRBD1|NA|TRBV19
CASSQGAEEKLFF
TGTGCCTCTTCTCAGGGGGCTGAAGAAAAACTGTTTTTT
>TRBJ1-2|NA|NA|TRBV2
CASSESGFDSYGYTF
TGTGCCAGCAGTGAGTCAGGGTTCGATTCGTATGGCTACACCTTC
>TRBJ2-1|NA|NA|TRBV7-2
CASSQQGASYNEQFF
TGTGCCAGCAGCCAACAGGGTGCATCCTACAATGAGCAGTTCTTC
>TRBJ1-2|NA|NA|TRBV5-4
CASSLSLSGDGYTF
TGTGCCAGCAGCTTAAGTCTATCGGGGGATGGCTACACCTTC
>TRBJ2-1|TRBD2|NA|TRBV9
CASSVGSGRGDEQFF
TGTGCCAGCAGCGTAGGTAGCGGGAGGGGCGATGAGCAGTTCTTC
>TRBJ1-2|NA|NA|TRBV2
CASRREEGYGYTF
TGTGCCAGCAGGAGGGAAGAGGGCTATGGCTACACCTTC
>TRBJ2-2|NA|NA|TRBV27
CASSLRQLKTGELFF
TGTGCCAGCAGTTTGAGGCAGCTAAAAACCGGGGAGCTGTTTTTT
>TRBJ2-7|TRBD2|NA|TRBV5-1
CASERGGAGGQYEQYF
TGCGCCAGCGAAAGAGGTGGGGCGGGAGGGCAGTACGAGCAGTACTTC
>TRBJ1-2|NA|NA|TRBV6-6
CASTEGGQRGNYGYTF
TGTGCCAGCACCGAAGGGGGGCAGCGGGGTAACTATGGCTACACCTTC
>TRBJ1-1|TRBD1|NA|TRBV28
CASSPYRAGGTEAFF
TGTGCCAGCAGTCCCTACCGGGCAGGGGGCACTGAAGCTTTCTTT
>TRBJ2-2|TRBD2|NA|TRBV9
CASSVGTSGIDGELFF
TGTGCCAGCAGCGTAGGGACTAGCGGGATCGACGGGGAGCTGTTTTTT
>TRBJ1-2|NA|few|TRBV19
CASSMPPTYGYTF
TGTGCCAGTAGTATGCCCCCCACTTATGGCTACACCTTC
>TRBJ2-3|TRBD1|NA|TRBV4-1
CASSPEGGHSFTDTQYF
TGCGCCAGCAGCCCCGAAGGGGGCCATTCCTTCACAGATACGCAGTATTTT
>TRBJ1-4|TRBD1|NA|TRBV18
CASSRDRDEKLFF
TGTGCCAGCTCACGGGACAGGGATGAAAAACTGTTTTTT
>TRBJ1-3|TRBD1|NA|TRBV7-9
CASSPSGTGGGNTIYF
TGTGCCAGCAGCCCATCCGGGACAGGGGGAGGAAACACCATATATTTT
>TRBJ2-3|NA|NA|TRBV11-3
CASSSTGSLQYF
TGTGCCAGCAGCTCGACAGGTTCCCTTCAGTATTTT
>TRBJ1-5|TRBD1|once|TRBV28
CASSFGTGTYSNQPQHF
TGTGCCAGCAGTTTCGGGACAGGCACTTATAGCAATCAGCCCCAGCATTTT
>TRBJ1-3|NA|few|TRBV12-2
CASRPRGTSTGNTIYF
TGTGCAAGTCGCCCACGCGGGACTTCGACTGGAAACACCATATATTTT
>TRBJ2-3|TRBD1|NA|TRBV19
CATESRGPDTQYF
TGTGCCACCGAATCTAGGGGGCCTGATACGCAGTATTTT
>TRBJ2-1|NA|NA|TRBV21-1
CASSKNSLDEQFF
TGTGCCAGCAGCAAAAACTCGCTCGATGAGCAGTTCTTC